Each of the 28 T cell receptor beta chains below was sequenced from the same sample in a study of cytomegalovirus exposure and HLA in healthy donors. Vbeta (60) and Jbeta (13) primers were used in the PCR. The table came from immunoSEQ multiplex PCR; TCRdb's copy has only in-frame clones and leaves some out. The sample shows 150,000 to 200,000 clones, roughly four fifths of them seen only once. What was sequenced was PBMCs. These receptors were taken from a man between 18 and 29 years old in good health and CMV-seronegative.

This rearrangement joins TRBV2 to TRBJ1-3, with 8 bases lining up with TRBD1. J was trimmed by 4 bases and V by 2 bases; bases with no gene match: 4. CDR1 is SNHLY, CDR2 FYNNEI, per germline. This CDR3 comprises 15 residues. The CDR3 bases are TGTGCCAGCAGTGAAAGGACAGGGTGGGGAAACACCATATATTTT. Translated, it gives CASSERTGWGNTIYF.

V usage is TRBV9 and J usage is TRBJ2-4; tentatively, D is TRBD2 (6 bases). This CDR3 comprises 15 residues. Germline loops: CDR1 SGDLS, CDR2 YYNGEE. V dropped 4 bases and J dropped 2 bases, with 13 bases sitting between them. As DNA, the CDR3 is TGTGCCAGCAGCCCGGTGGGGGGATCCAAAAACATTCAGTACTTC. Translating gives CASSPVGGSKNIQYF.

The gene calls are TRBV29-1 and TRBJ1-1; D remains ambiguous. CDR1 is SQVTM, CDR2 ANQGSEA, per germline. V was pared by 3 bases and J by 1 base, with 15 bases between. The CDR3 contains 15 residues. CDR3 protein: CSVDVPVTPNTEAFF. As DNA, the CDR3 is TGCAGCGTTGATGTTCCCGTTACTCCGAACACTGAAGCTTTCTTT.

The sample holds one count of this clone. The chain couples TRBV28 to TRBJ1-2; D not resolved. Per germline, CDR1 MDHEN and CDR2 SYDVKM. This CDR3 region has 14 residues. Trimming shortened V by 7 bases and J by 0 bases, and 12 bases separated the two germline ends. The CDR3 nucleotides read TGTGCCAGCAATGTAATACAAACTAACTATGGCTACACCTTC. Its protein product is CASNVIQTNYGYTF.

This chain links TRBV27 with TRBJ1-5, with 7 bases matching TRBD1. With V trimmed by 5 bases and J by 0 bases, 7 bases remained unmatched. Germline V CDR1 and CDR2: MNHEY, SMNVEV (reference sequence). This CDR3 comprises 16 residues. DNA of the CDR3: TGTGCCAGCAGTCCTCGGACAGGCCTTAGCAATCAGCCCCAGCATTTT. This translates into CASSPRTGLSNQPQHF.

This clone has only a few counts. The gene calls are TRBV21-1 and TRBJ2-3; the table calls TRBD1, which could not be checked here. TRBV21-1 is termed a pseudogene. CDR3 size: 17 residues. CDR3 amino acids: CASHDRDLEQSTDTQYF. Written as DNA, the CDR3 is TGTGCCAGCCACGACAGAGATCTCGAACAAAGCACAGATACGCAGTATTTT.

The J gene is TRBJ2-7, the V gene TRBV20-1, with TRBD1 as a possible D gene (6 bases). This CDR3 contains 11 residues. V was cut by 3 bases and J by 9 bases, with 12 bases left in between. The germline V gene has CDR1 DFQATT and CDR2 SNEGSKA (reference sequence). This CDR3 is CSARKQGMQYF. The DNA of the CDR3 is TGCAGTGCTAGGAAACAGGGAATGCAGTACTTC.

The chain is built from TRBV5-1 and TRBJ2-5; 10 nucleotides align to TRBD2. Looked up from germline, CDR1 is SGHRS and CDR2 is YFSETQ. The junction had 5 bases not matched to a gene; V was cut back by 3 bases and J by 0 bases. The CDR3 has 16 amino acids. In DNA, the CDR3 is TGCGCCAGCAGCTCGGGACTAGCGAGATACCAAGAGACCCAGTACTTC. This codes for CASSSGLARYQETQYF.

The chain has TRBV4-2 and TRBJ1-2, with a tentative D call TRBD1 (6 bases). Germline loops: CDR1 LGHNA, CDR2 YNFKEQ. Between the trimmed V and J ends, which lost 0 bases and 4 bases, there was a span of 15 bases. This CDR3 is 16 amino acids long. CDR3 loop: CASSQEAGAGIYGYTF. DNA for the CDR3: TGTGCCAGCAGCCAAGAAGCGGGGGCAGGGATCTATGGCTACACCTTC.

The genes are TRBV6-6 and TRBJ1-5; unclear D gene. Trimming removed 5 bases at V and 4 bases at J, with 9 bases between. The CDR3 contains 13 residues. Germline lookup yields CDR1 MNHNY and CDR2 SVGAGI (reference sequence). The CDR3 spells CASSLQLNQPQHF. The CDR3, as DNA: TGTGCCAGCAGTCTACAGTTAAATCAGCCCCAGCATTTT.

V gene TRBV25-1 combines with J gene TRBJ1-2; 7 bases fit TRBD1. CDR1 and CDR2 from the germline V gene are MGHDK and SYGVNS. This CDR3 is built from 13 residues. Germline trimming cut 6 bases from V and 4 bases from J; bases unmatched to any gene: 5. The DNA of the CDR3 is TGTGCCAGCAGCGGTGGGACAGCCTATGGCTACACCTTC. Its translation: CASSGGTAYGYTF.

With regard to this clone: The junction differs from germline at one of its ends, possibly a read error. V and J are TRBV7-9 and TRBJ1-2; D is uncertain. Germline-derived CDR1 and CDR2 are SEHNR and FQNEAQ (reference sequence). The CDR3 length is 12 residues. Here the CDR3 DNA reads TGTTCCAGCAGCTCGATGAGGTTTAGCTACACCTTC. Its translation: CSSSSMRFSYTF.

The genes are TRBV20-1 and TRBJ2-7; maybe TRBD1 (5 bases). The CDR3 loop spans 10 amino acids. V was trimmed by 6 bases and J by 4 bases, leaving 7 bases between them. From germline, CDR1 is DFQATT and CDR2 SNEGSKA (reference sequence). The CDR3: CSADSYEQYF. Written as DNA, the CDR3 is TGCAGTGCAGACAGTTACGAGCAGTACTTC.

CDR3 residues: CASSPGQISYGYTF. DNA for the CDR3: TGTGCCAGCAGCCCGGGACAGATATCTTATGGCTACACCTTC. V usage is TRBV6-6 and J usage is TRBJ1-2; 7 nucleotides agree with TRBD1. Germline values: CDR1 MNHNY, CDR2 SVGAGI (reference sequence). The ends lost 6 bases at V and 5 bases at J; junction bases unmatched: 9. This CDR3 has 14 amino acids.

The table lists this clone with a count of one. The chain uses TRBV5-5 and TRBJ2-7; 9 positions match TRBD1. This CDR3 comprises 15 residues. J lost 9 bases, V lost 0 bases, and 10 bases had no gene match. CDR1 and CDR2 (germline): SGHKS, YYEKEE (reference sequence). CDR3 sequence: CASSLEIDRGVGQYF. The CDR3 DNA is TGTGCCAGCAGCTTGGAAATTGACAGGGGGGTAGGGCAGTACTTC.

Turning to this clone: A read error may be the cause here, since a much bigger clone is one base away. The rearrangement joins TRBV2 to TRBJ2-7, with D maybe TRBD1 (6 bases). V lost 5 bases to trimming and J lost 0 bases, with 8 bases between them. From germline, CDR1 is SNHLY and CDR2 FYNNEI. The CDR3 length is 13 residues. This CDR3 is CASSTGFSYEQYF. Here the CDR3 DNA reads TGTGCCAGCAGTACAGGGTTCTCCTACGAGCAGTACTTC.

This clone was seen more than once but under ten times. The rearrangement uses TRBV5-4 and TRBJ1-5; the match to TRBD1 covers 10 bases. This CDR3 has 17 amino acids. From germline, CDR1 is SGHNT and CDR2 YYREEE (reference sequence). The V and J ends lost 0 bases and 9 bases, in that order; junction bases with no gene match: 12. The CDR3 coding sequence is TGTGCCAGCAGCTTGGGACAGGGGGCCGGGGTATATGGGCCCCAGCATTTT. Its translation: CASSLGQGAGVYGPQHF.

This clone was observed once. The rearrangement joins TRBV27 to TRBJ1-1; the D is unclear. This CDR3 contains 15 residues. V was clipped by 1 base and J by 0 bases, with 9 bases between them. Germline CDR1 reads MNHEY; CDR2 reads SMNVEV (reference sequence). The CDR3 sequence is CASSLFGEMNTEAFF. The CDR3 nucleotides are TGTGCCAGCAGTTTATTTGGGGAGATGAACACTGAAGCTTTCTTT.

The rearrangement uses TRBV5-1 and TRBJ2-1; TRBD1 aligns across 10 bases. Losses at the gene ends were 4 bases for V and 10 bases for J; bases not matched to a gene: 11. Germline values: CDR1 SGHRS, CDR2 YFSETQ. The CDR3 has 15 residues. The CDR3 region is CASSPRQGANREQFF. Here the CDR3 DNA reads TGCGCCAGCAGCCCCCGACAGGGGGCTAATCGGGAGCAGTTCTTC.

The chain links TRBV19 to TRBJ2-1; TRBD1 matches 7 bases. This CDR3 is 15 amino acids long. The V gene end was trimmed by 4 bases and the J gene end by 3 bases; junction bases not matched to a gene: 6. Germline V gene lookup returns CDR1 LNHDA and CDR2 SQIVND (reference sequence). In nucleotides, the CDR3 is TGTGCCAGTAGTACGCAGGGGGTAGACTACAATGAGCAGTTCTTC. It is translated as CASSTQGVDYNEQFF.

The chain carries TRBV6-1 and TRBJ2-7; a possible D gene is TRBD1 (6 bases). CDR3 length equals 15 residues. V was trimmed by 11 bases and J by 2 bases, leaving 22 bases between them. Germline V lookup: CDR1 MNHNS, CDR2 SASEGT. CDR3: CACQPGQATTYEQYF. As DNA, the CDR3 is TGTGCCTGCCAACCGGGACAAGCCACCACCTACGAGCAGTACTTC.

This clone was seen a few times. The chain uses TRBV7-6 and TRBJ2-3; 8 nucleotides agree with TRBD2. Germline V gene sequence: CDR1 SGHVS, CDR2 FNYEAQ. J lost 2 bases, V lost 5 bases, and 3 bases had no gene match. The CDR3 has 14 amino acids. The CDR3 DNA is TGTGCCAGCAGCCCGGGGGGGTTCACAGATACGCAGTATTTT. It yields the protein CASSPGGFTDTQYF.

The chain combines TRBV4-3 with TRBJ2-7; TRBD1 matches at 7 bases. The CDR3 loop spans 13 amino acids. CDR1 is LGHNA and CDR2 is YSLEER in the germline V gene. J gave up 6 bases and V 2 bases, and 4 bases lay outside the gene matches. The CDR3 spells CASSQSPGGEQYF. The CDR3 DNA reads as TGCGCCAGCAGCCAATCTCCAGGGGGCGAGCAGTACTTC.

As DNA, the CDR3 is TGCGCCAGCAGCCTCCGAGGGGGCATGAGCTCCTACAATGAGCAGTTCTTC. Encoded protein: CASSLRGGMSSYNEQFF. The V and J genes are TRBV4-1 and TRBJ2-1, with 7 bases lining up with TRBD1. Germline V gives CDR1 MGHRA, CDR2 YSYEKL. This CDR3 contains 17 residues. V dropped 4 bases and J dropped 0; count of bases not matched to a gene: 9.

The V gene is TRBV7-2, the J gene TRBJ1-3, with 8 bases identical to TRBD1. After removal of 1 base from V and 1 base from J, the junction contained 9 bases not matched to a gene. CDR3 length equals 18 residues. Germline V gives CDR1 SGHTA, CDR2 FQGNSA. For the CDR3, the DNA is TGTGCCAGCAGCTTAGAAGCAGGGGGCGCGCGTTCTGGAAACACCATATATTTT. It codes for CASSLEAGGARSGNTIYF.

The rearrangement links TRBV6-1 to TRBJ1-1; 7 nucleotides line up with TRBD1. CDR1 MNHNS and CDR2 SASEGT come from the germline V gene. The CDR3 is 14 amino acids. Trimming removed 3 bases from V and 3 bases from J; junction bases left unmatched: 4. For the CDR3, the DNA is TGTGCCAGCAGTGAGAGGGGGCGCGACACTGAAGCTTTCTTT. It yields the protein CASSERGRDTEAFF.

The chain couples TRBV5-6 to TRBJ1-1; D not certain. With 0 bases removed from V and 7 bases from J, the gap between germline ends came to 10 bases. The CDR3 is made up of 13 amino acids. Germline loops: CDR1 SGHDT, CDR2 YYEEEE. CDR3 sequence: CASSLAGSNEAFF. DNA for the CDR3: TGTGCCAGCAGCTTGGCCGGGTCCAATGAAGCTTTCTTT.

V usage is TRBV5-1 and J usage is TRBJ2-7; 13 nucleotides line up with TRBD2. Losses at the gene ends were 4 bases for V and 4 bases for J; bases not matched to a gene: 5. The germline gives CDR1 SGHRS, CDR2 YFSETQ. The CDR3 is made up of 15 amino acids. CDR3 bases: TGCGCCAGCAGCCCGGGACTAGCGGGGTTATACGAGCAGTACTTC. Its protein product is CASSPGLAGLYEQYF. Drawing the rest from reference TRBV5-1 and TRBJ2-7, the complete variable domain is KAGVTQTPRYLIKTRGQQVTLSCSPISGHRSVSWYQQTPGQGLQFLFEYFSETQRNKGNFPGRFSGRQFSNSRSEMNVSTLELGDSALYLCASSPGLAGLYEQYFGPGTRLTVT.